This T cell receptor beta chain comes out of a study of graft-versus-host responses after intestinal transplantation (dated by TCRdb to the early 2020s). In the study overall: The transplants that recipients received were multivisceral, liver-intestinal, or isolated intestinal. Anti-thymocyte globulin induction was given to all recipients, followed by maintenance tacrolimus and steroids for roughly 3 years. After intestinal transplantation, graft-versus-host and host-versus-graft alloreactive T cell clones were followed in the graft, circulation and bone marrow using bulk TCR-beta CDR3 sequencing. Alloreactive clones were identified by sequencing pre-transplant mixed lymphocyte reaction products and comparing them with unstimulated pre-transplant donor and recipient T cells. The cohort enrolled about two dozen intestinal transplant recipients including one retransplant, and a few patients lacking pretransplant specimens were excluded. A peak of at least 4% donor T cells among recipient peripheral blood mononuclear cells was the definition used for donor T cell macrochimerism. Rather than going through the commercial service, samples from a few later patients were sequenced in-house on an Illumina MiSeq and processed with MiXCR.

The CDR3 measures 15 amino acids from cysteine to phenylalanine. Only the CDR3 portion is preserved as DNA: 45 bases, with reading frame beginning at the first base. Trimming takes 1 base from V and 2 bases from J, and the germline ends sit 12 bases apart. CDR1 and CDR2 (LNHDA, SQIVND) derive from the germline V gene (reference sequence). General study outcomes and caveats: The conclusions were limited by the relatively low number and heterogeneity of the intestinal transplant patients. GvH clones were detected in recipient bone marrow, and some appeared earlier in ileal mucosa or blood, consistent with an intestinal mucosal origin. Early after transplant, peak levels of circulating GvH clones were found to be associated with declines in HvG clones. In patients with donor T cell macrochimerism, the allografts had high GvH to HvG T cell clonal ratios.

This specimen's time point label, interpreted: cells obtained before transplantation from donor or recipient. CD3+CD4+ and CD3+CD8+ populations were FACS-sorted from unstimulated pre-transplant donor and recipient cells taken from spleen or lymph nodes. Of note for this clone: The specificity of this receptor is unknown. No clone much larger than this one lies a single base away; base qualities are absent.

To prepare the library, the immunoSEQ multiplex PCR assay was applied. For most patients, genomic DNA was isolated using the Qiagen DNeasy Blood and Tissue Kit and was shipped frozen to Adaptive Biotechnologies for TCR sequencing. For most patients, genomic DNA was subjected to high-throughput TCR-beta CDR3 sequencing by Adaptive Biotechnologies. On the authors' methods: TCR sequencing data were retrieved from Adaptive's ImmunoSEQ software for 15 to 20 patients, whereas a few other patients were processed with MiXCR and VDJtools. To correct CD4 versus CD8 sorting errors, sequences present in both subsets at a frequency ratio below 5:1 were removed. CDR3 nucleotide sequences shared between donor and recipient were removed because the origin of such sequences could not be assigned. Alloreactive clones required at least 2-fold expansion over unstimulated cells and minimum CFSE-low frequency of 0.002% (template counts) or 0.001% (read counts). A clone was considered mappable if detected in the sequenced pre-transplant spleen, lymph node, or MLR CFSE-low populations of the donor or recipient. Cumulative frequency of alloreactive clones was calculated as a percentage of all sequences weighted by copy number. As stored in TCRdb, this immuneACCESS dataset retains in-frame rearrangements with V and J assigned. A fraction of the clones does not appear; measured against another copy, unresolved V genes explain less than half of the discrepancy, and the remainder lacks a known reason. Clonal size and the V and J genes are those of that table, whereas D and trimming came from the DNA. Counted in this sample were tens of thousands of clones; roughly 93% of them appeared once. The ten most abundant clones make up around 0.18% of the sample.

The sequence derives from a human donor who was the organ donor for an intestinal transplant. Sequenced material: unstimulated CD4+ T cells sorted from spleen or lymph node cells, taken before transplant. The V and J genes are TRBV19 and TRBJ2-7; D gene: possibly TRBD2, on 5 matching bases. Read as DNA, the sequence is TGTGCCAGTAGTATAGGGGCCGGGGTGGCCTACGAGCAGTACTTC. This is translated as CASSIGAGVAYEQYF.